This TCR beta chain was identified in a study of T cell responses to AZD1222 COVID-19 vaccine. Study-level results: CD4 TCRs linked to vaccination spanned spike, dominating at 160-218 and 743-854. Of the AZD1222 recipients, only 5 to 7 were seropositive at baseline. Repertoire collection took place solely once the T cell response had peaked. Among the donors, most were white British and more were female, and clonal diversity was possibly underestimated.

Notes on this clone: Its antigen is currently unknown.

The CDR3 has 15 residues. In germline, CDR1 is MNHEY, CDR2 SVGAGI. The V gene end was trimmed by 1 base and the J gene end by 4 bases; junction bases not matched to a gene: 4. Clones were sequenced by immunoSEQ multiplex PCR, and TCRdb holds only the in-frame ones, with some missing. The sample holds about 99,000 clones, roughly 90% seen once. Source: peripheral blood, taken on day 0 of AZD1222 vaccination. The chain links TRBV6-5 to TRBJ2-3, with 8 bases aligning to TRBD2. The TCR was taken from an adult in good health. The CDR3 nucleotides are TGTGCCAGCAGTTACTACGGGGGGGCGGCAGATACGCAGTATTTT. This sequence encodes CASSYYGGAADTQYF.